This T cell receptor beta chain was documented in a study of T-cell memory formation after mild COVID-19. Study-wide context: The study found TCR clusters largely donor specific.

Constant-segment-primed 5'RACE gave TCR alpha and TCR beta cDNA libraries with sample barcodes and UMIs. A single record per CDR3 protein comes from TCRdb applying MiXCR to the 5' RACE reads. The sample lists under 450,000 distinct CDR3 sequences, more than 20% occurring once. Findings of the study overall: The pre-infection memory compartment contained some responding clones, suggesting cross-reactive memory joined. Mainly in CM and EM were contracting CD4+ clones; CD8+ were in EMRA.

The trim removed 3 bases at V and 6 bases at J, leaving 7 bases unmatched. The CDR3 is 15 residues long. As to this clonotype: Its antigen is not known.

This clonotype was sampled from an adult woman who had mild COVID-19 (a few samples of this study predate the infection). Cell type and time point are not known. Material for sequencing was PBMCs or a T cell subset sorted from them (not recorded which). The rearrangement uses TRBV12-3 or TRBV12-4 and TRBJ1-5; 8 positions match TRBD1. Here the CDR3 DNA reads TGTGCCAGCAGTTTTGGGACAGGCGGGAGTCAGCCCCAGCATTTT. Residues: CASSFGTGGSQPQHF.